The source of this T cell receptor beta chain is a study of cytomegalovirus exposure and HLA in healthy donors. Overall study results and limits: According to the study, 160 or so TCR beta chains were cytomegalovirus-associated.

Turning to this clone: Antigen specificity is unknown.

Sequencing was performed with immunoSEQ multiplex PCR; in TCRdb, only in-frame clones are kept and a portion is missing. The data show more than 95,000 clones, roughly 86% seen once. V trimming: 1 base; J trimming: 1 base; junction bases outside the gene matches: 2. Germline loops: CDR1 SGHRS, CDR2 YFSETQ. CDR3 length: 15 residues. This sequence originates from a man aged 18-30 years in good health and CMV-seronegative. Sample: PBMCs. The chain is built from TRBV5-1 and TRBJ1-1; TRBD1 matches 9 bases. The CDR3 protein is CASSLLGQGNTEAFF. The CDR3 region has the DNA TGCGCCAGCAGCTTGCTGGGACAGGGGAACACTGAAGCTTTCTTT.